The 9 T cell receptor beta chains listed next were all sequenced from one sample in a study of T cell clonotyping in hematopoietic cell transplantation (dated by TCRdb to the early 2020s). Library creation used the immunoSEQ multiplex PCR assay. Imported from immuneACCESS, the table was reduced by TCRdb to in-frame sequences with V and J called. These copies leave out some clones; in studies compared against another copy, an unresolved V gene accounts for under half, and the cause of the remainder is not known. The sample table shows 9,500 to 11,000 clones, and 46% are seen once. Less than 10% of the sample belongs to the ten largest clones. The time point label here, explained by the study, means: 30 days after allo-HCT. The specimen comprised PBMCs, sampled 30 days after allogeneic stem cell transplant. The receptors shown here come from a male patient aged 50 to 60 who had an allogeneic stem cell transplant from an unrelated donor, so the T cells may come from the graft donor. Some clones in this sample may be carry-over from other donors' samples.

The V gene is TRBV6-5, the J gene TRBJ1-2; D is possibly TRBD1 (5 bases). Per germline, CDR1 MNHEY and CDR2 SVGAGI. V was shortened by 4 bases and J by 8 bases, with 14 bases between the two germline ends. The CDR3 covers 13 residues. Written as DNA, the CDR3 is TGTGCCAGCAGTTCCCCGGGGCTAGGGGGCTACACCTTC. Its translation is CASSSPGLGGYTF.

The chain carries TRBV5-1 and TRBJ1-3; D is unresolved. This CDR3 has 16 residues. Germline V gene sequence: CDR1 SGHRS, CDR2 YFSETQ. Trimming shortened V by 4 bases and J by 0 bases, and 14 bases separated the two germline ends. CDR3 DNA: TGCGCCAGCAGCGTAACGGGAATCAACTCTGGAAACACCATATATTTT. Translated: CASSVTGINSGNTIYF.

This clone was observed a handful of times. This chain links TRBV6-5 with TRBJ1-1, with a possible D match to TRBD1 (5 bases). Trimming took off 0 bases at V and 8 bases at J, with 13 bases between the two ends. Per germline, CDR1 MNHEY and CDR2 SVGAGI. This CDR3 is built from 14 residues. CDR3 sequence (DNA): TGTGCCAGCAGTTACTCGAGGGACGGTAAGGAAGCTTTCTTT. Protein product: CASSYSRDGKEAFF.

The chain links TRBV5-6 to TRBJ2-7; D may be TRBD2 (7 bases). The CDR3 totals 15 residues. V was shortened by 4 bases and J by 2 bases, with 16 bases between the two germline ends. Germline loops: CDR1 SGHDT, CDR2 YYEEEE. The CDR3 DNA is TGTGCCAGCAGCGGGGGGGAGGGGGAACCCTACGAGCAGTACTTC. Protein product: CASSGGEGEPYEQYF.

There are a few counts of this clone. The genes are TRBV2 and TRBJ1-5, with TRBD1 identical over 7 bases. The CDR3 consists of 16 residues. CDR1 is SNHLY, CDR2 FYNNEI, per germline. J was trimmed by 4 bases and V by 4 bases; bases with no gene match: 10. The CDR3 sequence: CASSGIYRGSNQPQHF. The CDR3 DNA sequence: TGTGCCAGCAGTGGCATCTACAGGGGTAGTAATCAGCCCCAGCATTTT.

The chain is built from TRBV29-1 and TRBJ1-1, with a possible D match to TRBD1 (6 bases). Deletions cut 2 bases from V and 5 bases from J, with 9 bases between. Germline CDR1 reads SQVTM; CDR2 reads ANQGSEA. This CDR3 contains 12 residues. CDR3 sequence (DNA): TGCAGCGTTGAAAGGGGGGCAACTGAAGCTTTCTTT. Amino acid sequence: CSVERGATEAFF.

V and J are TRBV5-4 and TRBJ2-1; 7 bases match TRBD2. The CDR3 is made up of 15 amino acids. Germline CDR1 is SGHNT and CDR2 is YYREEE (reference sequence). J gave up 3 bases and V 3 bases, and 6 bases lay outside the gene matches. The CDR3 protein is CASSYSGTNYNEQFF. CDR3 in DNA: TGTGCCAGCAGCTATTCAGGGACTAACTACAATGAGCAGTTCTTC.

V gene TRBV2 combines with J gene TRBJ1-3; D not certain. The ends were cut back, 6 bases at V and 11 bases at J, with 20 bases in the middle. The CDR3 is made up of 14 amino acids. In germline, CDR1 is SNHLY, CDR2 FYNNEI. The CDR3 spells CASRPDHGPDSIYF. The CDR3 bases are TGTGCCAGCAGACCCGACCACGGGCCGGATTCCATATATTTT.

This clone was detected a few times. The chain couples TRBV30 to TRBJ1-4; TRBD1 matches at 9 bases. The V segment lost 3 bases and the J segment 8 bases; nucleotides outside the gene matches: 7. Germline-derived CDR1 and CDR2 are GTSNPN and SVGIG (reference sequence). CDR3 length: 14 amino acids. The CDR3 DNA sequence: TGTGCCTGGAGCCCAACAGGGGGCAGCGAAAAACTGTTTTTT. Its protein is CAWSPTGGSEKLFF. Looking up the rest from reference TRBV30 and TRBJ1-4 gives the full variable domain: SQTIHQWPATLVQPVGSPLSLECTVEGTSNPNLYWYRQAAGRGLQLLFYSVGIGQISSEVPQNLSASRPQDRQFILSSKKLLLSDSGFYLCAWSPTGGSEKLFFGSGTQLSVL.